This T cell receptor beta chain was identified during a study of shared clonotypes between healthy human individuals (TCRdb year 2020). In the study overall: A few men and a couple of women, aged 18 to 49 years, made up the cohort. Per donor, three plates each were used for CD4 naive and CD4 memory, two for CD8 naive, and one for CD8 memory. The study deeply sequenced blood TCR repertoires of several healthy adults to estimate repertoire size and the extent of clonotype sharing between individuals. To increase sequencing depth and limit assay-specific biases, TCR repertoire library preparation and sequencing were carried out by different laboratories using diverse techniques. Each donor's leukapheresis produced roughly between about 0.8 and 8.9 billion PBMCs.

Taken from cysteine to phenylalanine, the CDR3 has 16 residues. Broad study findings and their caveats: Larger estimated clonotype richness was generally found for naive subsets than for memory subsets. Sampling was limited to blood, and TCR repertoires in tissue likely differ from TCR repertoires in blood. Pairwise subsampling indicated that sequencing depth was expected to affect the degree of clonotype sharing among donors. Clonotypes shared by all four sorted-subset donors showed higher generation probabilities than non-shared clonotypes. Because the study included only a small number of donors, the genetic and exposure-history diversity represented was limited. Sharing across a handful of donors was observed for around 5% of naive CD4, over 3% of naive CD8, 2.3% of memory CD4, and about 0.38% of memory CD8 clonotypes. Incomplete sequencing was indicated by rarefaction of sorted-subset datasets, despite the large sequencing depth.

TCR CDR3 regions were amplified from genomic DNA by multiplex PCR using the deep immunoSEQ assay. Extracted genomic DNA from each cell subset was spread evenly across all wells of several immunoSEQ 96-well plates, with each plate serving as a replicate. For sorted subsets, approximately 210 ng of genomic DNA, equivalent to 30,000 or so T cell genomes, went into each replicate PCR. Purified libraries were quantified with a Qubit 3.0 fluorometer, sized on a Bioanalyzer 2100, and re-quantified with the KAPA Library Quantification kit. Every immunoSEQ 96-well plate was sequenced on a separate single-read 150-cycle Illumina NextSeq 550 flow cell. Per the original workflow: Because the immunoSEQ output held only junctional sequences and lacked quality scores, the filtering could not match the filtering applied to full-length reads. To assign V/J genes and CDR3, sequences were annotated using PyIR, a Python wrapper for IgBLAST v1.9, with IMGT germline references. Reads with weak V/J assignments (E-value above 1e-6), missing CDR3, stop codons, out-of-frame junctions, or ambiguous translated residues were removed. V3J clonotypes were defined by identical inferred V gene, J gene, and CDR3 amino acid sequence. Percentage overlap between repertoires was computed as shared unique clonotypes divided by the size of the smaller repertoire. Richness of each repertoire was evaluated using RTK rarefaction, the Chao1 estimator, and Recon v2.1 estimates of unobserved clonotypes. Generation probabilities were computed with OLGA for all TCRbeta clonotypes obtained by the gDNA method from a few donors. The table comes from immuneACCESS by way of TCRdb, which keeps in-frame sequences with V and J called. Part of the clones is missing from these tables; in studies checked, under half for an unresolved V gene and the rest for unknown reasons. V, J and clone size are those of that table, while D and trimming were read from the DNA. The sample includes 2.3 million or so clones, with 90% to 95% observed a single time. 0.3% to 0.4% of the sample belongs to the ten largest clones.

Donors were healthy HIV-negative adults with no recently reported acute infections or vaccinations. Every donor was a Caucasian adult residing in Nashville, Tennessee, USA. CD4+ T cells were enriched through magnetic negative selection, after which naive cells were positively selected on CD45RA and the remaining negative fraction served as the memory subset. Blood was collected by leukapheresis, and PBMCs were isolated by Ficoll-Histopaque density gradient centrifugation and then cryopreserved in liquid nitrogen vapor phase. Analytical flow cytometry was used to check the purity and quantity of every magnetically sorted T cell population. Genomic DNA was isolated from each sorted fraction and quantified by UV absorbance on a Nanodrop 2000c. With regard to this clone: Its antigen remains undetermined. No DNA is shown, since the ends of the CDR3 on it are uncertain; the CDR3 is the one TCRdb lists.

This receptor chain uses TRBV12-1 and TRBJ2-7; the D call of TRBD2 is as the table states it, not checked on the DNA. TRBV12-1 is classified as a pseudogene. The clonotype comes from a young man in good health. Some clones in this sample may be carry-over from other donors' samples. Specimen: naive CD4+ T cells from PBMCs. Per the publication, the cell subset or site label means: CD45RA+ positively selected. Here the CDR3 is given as CASSFGAGTSAIEQYF.